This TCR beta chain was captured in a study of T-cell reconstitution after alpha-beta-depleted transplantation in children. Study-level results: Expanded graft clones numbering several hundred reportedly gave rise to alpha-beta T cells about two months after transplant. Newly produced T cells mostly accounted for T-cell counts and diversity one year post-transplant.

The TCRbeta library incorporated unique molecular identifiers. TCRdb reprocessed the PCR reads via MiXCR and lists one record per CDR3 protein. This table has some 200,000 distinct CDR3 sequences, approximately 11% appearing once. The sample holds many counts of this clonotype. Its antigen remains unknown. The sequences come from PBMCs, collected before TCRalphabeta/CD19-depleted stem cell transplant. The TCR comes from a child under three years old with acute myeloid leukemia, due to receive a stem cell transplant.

The CDR3 DNA is TGCGCCAGCAGCTTGGGAGAGGTACCCAGCACCATATATTTT. This codes for CASSLGEVPSTIYF. This chain links TRBV5-1 with TRBJ1-3; D is uncertain. The CDR3 runs 14 residues. The V end was cut by 0 bases, the J end by 9 bases, with 13 bases between. CDR1 is SGHRS, CDR2 YFSETQ, per germline.